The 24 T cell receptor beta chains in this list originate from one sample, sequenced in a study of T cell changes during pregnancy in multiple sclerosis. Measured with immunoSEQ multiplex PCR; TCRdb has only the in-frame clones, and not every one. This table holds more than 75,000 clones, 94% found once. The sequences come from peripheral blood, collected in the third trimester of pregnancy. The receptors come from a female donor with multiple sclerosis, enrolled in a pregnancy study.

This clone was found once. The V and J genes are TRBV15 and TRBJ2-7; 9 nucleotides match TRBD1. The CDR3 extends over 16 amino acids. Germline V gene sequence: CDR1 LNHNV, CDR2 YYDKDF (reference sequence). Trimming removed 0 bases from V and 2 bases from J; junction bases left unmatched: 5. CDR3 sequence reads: CATSREGGTGTYEQYF. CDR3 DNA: TGTGCCACCAGCAGAGAGGGCGGGACAGGGACCTACGAGCAGTACTTC. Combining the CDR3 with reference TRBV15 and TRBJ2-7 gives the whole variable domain DAMVIQNPRYQVTQFGKPVTLSCSQTLNHNVMYWYQQKSSQAPKLLFHYYDKDFNNEADTPDNFQSRRPNTSFCFLDIRSPGLGDTAMYLCATSREGGTGTYEQYFGPGTRLTVT.

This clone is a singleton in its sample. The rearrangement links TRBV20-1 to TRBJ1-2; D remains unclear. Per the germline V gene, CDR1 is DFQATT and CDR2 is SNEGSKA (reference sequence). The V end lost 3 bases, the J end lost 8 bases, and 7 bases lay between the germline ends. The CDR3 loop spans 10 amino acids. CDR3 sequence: CSASTEGYTF. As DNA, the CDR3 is TGCAGTGCTAGCACAGAGGGCTACACCTTC.

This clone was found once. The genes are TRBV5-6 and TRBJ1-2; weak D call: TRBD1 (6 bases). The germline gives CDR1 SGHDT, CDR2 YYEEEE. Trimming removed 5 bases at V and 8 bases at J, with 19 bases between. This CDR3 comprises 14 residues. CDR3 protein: CASSPPTGIQGYTF. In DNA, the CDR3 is TGTGCCAGCAGTCCCCCCACAGGGATACAGGGCTACACCTTC.

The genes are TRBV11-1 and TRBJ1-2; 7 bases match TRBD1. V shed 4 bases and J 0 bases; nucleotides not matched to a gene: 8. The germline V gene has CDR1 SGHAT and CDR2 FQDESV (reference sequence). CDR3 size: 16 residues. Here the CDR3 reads CASSYGQVGANYGYTF. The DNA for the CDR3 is TGTGCCAGCAGCTACGGACAGGTGGGAGCTAACTATGGCTACACCTTC.

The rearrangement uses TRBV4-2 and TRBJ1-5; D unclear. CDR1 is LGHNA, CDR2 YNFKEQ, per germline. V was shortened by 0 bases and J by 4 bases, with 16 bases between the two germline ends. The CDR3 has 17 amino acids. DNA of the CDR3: TGTGCCAGCAGCCAAGAAGGTCGGGGAGGAGAAAATCAGCCCCAGCATTTT. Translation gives CASSQEGRGGENQPQHF.

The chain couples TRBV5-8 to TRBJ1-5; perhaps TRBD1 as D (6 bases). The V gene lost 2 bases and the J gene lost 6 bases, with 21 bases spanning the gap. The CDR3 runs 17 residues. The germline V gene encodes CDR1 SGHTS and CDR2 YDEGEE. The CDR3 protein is CASSFTPGEGVFQPQHF. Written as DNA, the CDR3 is TGTGCCAGCAGCTTTACTCCAGGGGAAGGGGTGTTTCAGCCCCAGCATTTT.

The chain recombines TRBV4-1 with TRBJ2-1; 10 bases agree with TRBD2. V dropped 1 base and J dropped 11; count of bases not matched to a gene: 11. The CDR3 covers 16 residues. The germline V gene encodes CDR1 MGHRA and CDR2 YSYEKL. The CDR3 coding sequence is TGCGCCAGCAGCCAAGGGGGGGAGCGGGGGGGCCGTAAGCAGTTCTTC. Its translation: CASSQGGERGGRKQFF.

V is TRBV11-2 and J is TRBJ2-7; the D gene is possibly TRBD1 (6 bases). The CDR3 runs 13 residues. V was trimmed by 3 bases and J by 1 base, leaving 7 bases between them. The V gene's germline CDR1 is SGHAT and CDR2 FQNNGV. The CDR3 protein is CASSFGQSYEQYF. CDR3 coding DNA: TGTGCCAGCAGCTTCGGACAGTCCTACGAGCAGTACTTC. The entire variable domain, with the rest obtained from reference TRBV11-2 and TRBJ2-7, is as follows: EAGVAQSPRYKIIEKRQSVAFWCNPISGHATLYWYQQILGQGPKLLIQFQNNGVVDDSQLPKDRFSAERLKGVDSTLKIQPAKLEDSAVYLCASSFGQSYEQYFGPGTRLTVT.

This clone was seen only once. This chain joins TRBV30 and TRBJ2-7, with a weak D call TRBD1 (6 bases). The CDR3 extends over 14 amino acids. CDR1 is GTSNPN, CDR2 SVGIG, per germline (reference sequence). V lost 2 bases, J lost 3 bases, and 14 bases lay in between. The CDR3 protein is CAWSPEKGGYEQYF. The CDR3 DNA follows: TGTGCCTGGAGTCCCGAGAAAGGGGGCTACGAGCAGTACTTC.

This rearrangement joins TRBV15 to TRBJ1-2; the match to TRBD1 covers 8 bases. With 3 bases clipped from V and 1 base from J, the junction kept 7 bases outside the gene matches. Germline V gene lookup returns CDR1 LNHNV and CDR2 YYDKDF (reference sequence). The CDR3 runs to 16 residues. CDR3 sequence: CATSSGQGVFNYGYTF. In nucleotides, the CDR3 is TGTGCCACCAGCAGTGGACAGGGTGTTTTTAACTATGGCTACACCTTC.

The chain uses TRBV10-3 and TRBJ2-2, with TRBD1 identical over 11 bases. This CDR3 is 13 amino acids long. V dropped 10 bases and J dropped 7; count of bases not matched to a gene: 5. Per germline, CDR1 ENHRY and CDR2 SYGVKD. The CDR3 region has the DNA TGTGCCACGGGACAGGGGGAGGTCGGGGAGCTGTTTTTT. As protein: CATGQGEVGELFF.

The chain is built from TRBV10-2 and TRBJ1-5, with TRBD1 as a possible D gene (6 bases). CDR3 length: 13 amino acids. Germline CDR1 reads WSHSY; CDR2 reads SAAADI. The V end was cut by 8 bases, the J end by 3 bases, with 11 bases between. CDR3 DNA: TGCGCCAGCGGTACAGGGTACAATCAGCCCCAGCATTTT. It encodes CASGTGYNQPQHF.

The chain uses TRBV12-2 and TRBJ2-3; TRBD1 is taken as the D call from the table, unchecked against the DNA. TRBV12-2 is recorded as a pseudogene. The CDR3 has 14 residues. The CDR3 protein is CASRSGDRADTQYF. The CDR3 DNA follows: TGTGCAAGTCGCTCGGGGGACAGGGCAGATACGCAGTATTTT.

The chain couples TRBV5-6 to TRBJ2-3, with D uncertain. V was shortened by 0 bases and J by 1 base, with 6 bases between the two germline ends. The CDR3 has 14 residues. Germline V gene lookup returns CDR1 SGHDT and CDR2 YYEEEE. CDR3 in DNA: TGTGCCAGCAGCTTGGATCAGGGCACAGATACGCAGTATTTT. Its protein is CASSLDQGTDTQYF.

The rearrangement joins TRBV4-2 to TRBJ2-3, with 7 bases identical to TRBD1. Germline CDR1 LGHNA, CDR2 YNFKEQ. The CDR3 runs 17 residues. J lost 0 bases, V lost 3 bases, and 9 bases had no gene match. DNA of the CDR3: TGTGCCAGCAGCCAGGAGACAGGGCTATCTAGCACAGATACGCAGTATTTT. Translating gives CASSQETGLSSTDTQYF.

Here the CDR3 DNA reads TGTGCCAGCAGGGGGGGTGGCCTCGGTTCACCCCTCCACTTT. It yields the protein CASRGGGLGSPLHF. The V gene is TRBV5-5, the J gene TRBJ1-6; D perhaps matches TRBD1 (5 bases). This CDR3 comprises 14 residues. V dropped 5 bases and J dropped 9 bases, with 15 bases sitting between them. CDR1 and CDR2 from the germline V gene are SGHKS and YYEKEE (reference sequence).

This chain's CDR3 is CASSQGGANQETQYF. The CDR3 DNA is TGCGCCAGCAGCCAAGGTGGAGCGAACCAAGAGACCCAGTACTTC. The J gene is TRBJ2-5, the V gene TRBV4-1; D unresolved. The germline V gene encodes CDR1 MGHRA and CDR2 YSYEKL. This CDR3 contains 15 residues. Deletions cut 1 base from V and 0 bases from J, with 9 bases between.

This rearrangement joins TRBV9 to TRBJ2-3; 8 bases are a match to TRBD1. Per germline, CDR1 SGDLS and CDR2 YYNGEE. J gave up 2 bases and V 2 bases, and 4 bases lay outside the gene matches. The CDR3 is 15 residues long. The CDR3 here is CASSVRQGNTDTQYF. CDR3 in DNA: TGTGCCAGCAGCGTGAGACAGGGGAACACAGATACGCAGTATTTT.

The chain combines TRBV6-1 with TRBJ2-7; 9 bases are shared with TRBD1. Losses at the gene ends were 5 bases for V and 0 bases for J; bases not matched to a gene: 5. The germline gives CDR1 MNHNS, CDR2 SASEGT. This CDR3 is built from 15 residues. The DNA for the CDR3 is TGTGCCAGCAGTAAGTACAGGGGGCCCTCCTACGAGCAGTACTTC. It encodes CASSKYRGPSYEQYF.

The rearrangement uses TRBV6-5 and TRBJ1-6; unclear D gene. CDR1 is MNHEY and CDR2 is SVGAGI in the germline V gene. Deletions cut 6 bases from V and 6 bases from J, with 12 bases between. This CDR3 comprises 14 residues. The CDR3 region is CASSRTHVNSPLHF. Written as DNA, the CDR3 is TGTGCCAGCAGCCGGACTCATGTTAATTCACCCCTCCACTTT.

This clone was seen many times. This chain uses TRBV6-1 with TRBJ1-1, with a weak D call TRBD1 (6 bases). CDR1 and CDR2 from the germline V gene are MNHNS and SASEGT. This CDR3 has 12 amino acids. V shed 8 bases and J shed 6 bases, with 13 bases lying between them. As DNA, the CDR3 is TGTGCCAGCGTGACGGGGGGCGCTGAAGCTTTCTTT. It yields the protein CASVTGGAEAFF.

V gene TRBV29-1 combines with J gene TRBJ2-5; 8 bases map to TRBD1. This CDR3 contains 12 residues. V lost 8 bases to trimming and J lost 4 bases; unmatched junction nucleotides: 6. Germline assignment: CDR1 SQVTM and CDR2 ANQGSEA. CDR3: CSTTDRGETQYF. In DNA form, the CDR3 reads TGCAGCACAACCGACAGGGGAGAGACCCAGTACTTC.

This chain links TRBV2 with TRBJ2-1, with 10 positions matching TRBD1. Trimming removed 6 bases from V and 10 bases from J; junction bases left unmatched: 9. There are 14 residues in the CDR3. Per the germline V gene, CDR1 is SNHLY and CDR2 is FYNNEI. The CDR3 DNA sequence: TGTGCCAGCAGAACGGGACAGGGGTTCAGCGAGCAGTTCTTC. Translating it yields CASRTGQGFSEQFF.

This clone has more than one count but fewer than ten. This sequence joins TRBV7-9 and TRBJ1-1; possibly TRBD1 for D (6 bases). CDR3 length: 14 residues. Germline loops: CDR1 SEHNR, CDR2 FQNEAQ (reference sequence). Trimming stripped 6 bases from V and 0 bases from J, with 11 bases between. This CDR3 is CASRPGQLNTEAFF. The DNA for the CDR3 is TGTGCCAGCAGACCGGGACAACTGAACACTGAAGCTTTCTTT.